The T cell receptor (beta chain) described here comes from a study of T cell clonotyping in hematopoietic cell transplantation. Blood collection times were about day -28 and days 30, 100, 180 posttransplant. V was shortened by 3 bases and J by 7 bases, with 4 bases between the two germline ends. Germline-derived CDR1 and CDR2 are DFQATT and SNEGSKA (reference sequence). The length of the CDR3 is 10 residues. As regards this clone: Antigen: not known.

Here immunoSEQ multiplex PCR was the method, and the copy in TCRdb shows in-frame clones only, minus some. Of about 16,000 clones in the sample, around 55% were seen once. Broader study findings: Graft donor and pretransplant recipient Inverse Simpson Index values predicted broader posttransplant TCR diversity. Recipient TCR diversity dropped after transplant; expanded clonotypes rose from day 30 to 180.

The receptor comes from a male patient aged 50 or older who had an allogeneic stem cell transplant from an unrelated donor, so T cells may come from the graft donor. Some clones in this sample may be carry-over from other donors' samples. This material consisted of PBMCs, taken 30 days after allogeneic stem cell transplant. The chain couples TRBV20-1 to TRBJ2-1; D is uncertain. CDR3 protein: CSASQNEQFF. The CDR3 DNA reads as TGCAGTGCTAGTCAGAATGAGCAGTTCTTC.